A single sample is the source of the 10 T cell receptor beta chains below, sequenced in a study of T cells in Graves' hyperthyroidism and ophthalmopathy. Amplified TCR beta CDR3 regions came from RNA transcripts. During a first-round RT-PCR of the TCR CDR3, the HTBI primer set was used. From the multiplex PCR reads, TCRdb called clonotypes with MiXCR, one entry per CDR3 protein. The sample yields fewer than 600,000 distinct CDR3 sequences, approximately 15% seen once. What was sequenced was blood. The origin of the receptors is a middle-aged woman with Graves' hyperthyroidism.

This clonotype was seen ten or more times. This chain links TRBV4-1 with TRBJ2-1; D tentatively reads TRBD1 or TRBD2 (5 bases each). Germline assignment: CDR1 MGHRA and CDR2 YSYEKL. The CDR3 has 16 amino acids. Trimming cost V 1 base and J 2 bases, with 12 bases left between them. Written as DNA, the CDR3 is TGCGCCAGCAGCCAAGTTTCGGGACCACCCTACAATGAGCAGTTCTTC. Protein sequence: CASSQVSGPPYNEQFF.

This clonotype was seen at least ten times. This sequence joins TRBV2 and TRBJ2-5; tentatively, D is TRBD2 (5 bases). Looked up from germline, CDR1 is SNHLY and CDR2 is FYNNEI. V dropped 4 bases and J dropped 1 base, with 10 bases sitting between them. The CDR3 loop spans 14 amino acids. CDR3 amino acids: CASSGTAVQETQYF. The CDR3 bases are TGTGCCAGCAGTGGAACAGCGGTCCAAGAGACCCAGTACTTC.

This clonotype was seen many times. The CDR3 spells CASSQDGLFGPDTQYF. The DNA of the CDR3 is TGTGCCAGCAGCCAAGATGGGCTGTTCGGGCCAGATACGCAGTATTTT. The rearrangement links TRBV3-1 to TRBJ2-3; D gene unclear. Germline V lookup: CDR1 LGHDT, CDR2 YNNKEL (reference sequence). With 0 bases removed from V and 4 bases from J, the gap between germline ends came to 14 bases. This CDR3 is built from 16 residues.

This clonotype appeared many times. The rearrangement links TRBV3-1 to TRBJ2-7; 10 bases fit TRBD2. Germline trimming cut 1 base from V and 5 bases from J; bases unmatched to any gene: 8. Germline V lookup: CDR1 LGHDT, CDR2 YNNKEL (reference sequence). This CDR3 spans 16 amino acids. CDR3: CASSQGGGLAINEQYF. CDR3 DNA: TGTGCCAGCAGCCAAGGGGGGGGACTAGCGATTAACGAGCAGTACTTC.

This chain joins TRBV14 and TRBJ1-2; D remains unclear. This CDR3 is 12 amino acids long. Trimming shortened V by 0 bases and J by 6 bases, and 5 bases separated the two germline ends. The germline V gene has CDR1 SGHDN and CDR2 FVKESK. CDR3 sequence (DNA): TGTGCCAGCAGCCAAGATGTCCATGGCTACACCTTC. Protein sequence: CASSQDVHGYTF.

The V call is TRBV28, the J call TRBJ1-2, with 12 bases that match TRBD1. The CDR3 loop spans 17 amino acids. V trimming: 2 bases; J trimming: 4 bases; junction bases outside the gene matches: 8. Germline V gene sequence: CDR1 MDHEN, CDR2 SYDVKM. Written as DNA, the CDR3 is TGTGCCAGCAGTTTAGGTCTGGGGACAGGGGGCTTCTATGGCTACACCTTC. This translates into CASSLGLGTGGFYGYTF.

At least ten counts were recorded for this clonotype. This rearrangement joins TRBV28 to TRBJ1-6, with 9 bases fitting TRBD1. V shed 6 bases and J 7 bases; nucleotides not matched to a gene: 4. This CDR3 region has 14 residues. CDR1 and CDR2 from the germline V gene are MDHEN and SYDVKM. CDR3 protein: CASSRGQGNSPLHF. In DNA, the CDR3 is TGTGCCAGCAGCCGAGGACAGGGGAATTCACCCCTCCACTTT.

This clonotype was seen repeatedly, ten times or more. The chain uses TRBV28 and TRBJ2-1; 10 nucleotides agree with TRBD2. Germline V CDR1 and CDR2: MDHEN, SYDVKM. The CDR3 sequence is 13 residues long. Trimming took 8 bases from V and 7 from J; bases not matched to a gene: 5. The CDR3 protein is CASWGLATNEQFF. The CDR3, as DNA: TGTGCCAGCTGGGGACTAGCGACGAATGAGCAGTTCTTC.

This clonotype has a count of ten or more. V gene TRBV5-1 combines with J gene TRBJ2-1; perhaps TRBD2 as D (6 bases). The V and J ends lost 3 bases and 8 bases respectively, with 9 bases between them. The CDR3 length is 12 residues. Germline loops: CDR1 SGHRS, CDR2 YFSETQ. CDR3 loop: CASSSGLDEQFF. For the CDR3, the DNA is TGCGCCAGCAGCTCGGGACTCGATGAGCAGTTCTTC.

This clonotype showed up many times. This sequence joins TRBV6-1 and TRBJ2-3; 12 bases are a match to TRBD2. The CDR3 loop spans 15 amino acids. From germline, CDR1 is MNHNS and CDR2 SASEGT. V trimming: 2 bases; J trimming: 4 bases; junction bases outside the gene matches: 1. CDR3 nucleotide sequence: TGTGCCAGCAGTGAACTAGCGGGAGGGCCAGATACGCAGTATTTT. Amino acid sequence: CASSELAGGPDTQYF.